Presented here are 32 T cell receptor beta chains from one specimen sequenced in a study of Ad26.COV2.S vaccination and SARS-CoV-2 variants. Clones were sequenced by immunoSEQ multiplex PCR, and TCRdb holds only the in-frame ones, with some missing. The sample includes 500,000 or so clones, roughly nine tenths of them seen just once. Treatment noted: some 19 received Ad26.COV2.S at low or high dose, single or two shots; about 5 received placebo; per-sample allocation not given. Each sample was drawn 63 days after the first injection (of vaccine or placebo). Sample: peripheral blood, taken in a trial of Ad26.COV2.S vaccine versus placebo. The receptors here all came from a person aged 18 to 59 who received the Ad26.COV2.S COVID-19 vaccine or a placebo.

The chain links TRBV28 to TRBJ1-6; D unclear. Germline-derived CDR1 and CDR2 are MDHEN and SYDVKM. The CDR3 runs 18 residues. V dropped 5 bases and J dropped 4 bases, with 21 bases sitting between them. The CDR3 loop reads CASSQVLALLMYNSPLHF. DNA of the CDR3: TGTGCCAGCAGTCAAGTTTTGGCGCTGCTGATGTATAATTCACCCCTCCACTTT.

The chain uses TRBV7-9 and TRBJ2-5; 7 positions match TRBD2. This CDR3 is 18 amino acids long. The germline CDR1 and CDR2 sequences are SEHNR and FQNEAQ (reference sequence). V lost 5 bases and J lost 5; bases outside the gene matches: 20. The CDR3 DNA is TGTGCCAGCAGCCAACCCTTGGGGGGGGACTATCTTATTGAGACCCAGTACTTC. Its protein product is CASSQPLGGDYLIETQYF.

This sequence joins TRBV11-2 and TRBJ2-2, with D possibly matching TRBD1 (6 bases). The CDR3 extends over 14 amino acids. V lost 5 bases and J lost 1, with 8 bases in between. Germline values: CDR1 SGHAT, CDR2 FQNNGV. The CDR3 is CASSRRGNTGELFF. The DNA of the CDR3 is TGTGCCAGCAGCCGCAGGGGGAACACCGGGGAGCTGTTTTTT.

The V and J genes are TRBV6-5 and TRBJ1-6; D gene unclear. Germline values: CDR1 MNHEY, CDR2 SVGAGI. This CDR3 comprises 13 residues. The ends were cut back, 2 bases at V and 9 bases at J, with 8 bases in the middle. The CDR3: CASSYRDFSPLHF. Here the CDR3 DNA reads TGTGCCAGCAGTTACCGGGATTTTTCACCCCTCCACTTT.

This chain links TRBV9 with TRBJ1-3, with a possible D match to TRBD1 (6 bases). V was pared by 5 bases and J by 2 bases, with 23 bases between. The CDR3 consists of 18 residues. The germline gives CDR1 SGDLS, CDR2 YYNGEE. For the CDR3, the DNA is TGTGCCAGCAGAGCTCCCCCAGGGGCGTCTGGTCCTGGAAACACCATATATTTT. Amino acid sequence: CASRAPPGASGPGNTIYF.

CDR3 sequence reads: CASSKGRGRESYNEQFF. The DNA for the CDR3 is TGTGCCAGCAGCAAGGGGCGCGGGAGGGAATCCTACAATGAGCAGTTCTTC. The chain combines TRBV11-3 with TRBJ2-1, with 9 bases matching TRBD2. The length of the CDR3 is 17 residues. Germline V gene data show CDR1 as SGHNT and CDR2 as YENEEA. Unmatched junction bases numbered 9, after V lost 5 bases and J lost 1 base.

The chain joins TRBV6-2 or TRBV6-3 to TRBJ1-5; D ambiguous. V was trimmed by 2 bases and J by 7 bases, leaving 18 bases between them. Germline CDR1 MNHEY, CDR2 SVGEGT. The CDR3 runs 16 residues. This CDR3 is CASSYLDWPRRQPQHF. The CDR3 region has the DNA TGTGCCAGCAGTTACCTGGACTGGCCACGGAGGCAGCCCCAGCATTTT.

V is TRBV5-1 and J is TRBJ2-2; D gene unclear. V was pared by 4 bases and J by 4 bases, with 11 bases between. Germline lookup yields CDR1 SGHRS and CDR2 YFSETQ. The CDR3 extends over 14 amino acids. CDR3 region: CASSLVQTTGELFF. CDR3 nucleotide sequence: TGCGCCAGCAGCCTAGTCCAGACCACCGGGGAGCTGTTTTTT.

The rearrangement joins TRBV7-2 to TRBJ2-1, with TRBD2 matching 11 bases. The CDR3 length is 17 residues. The junction had 9 bases not matched to a gene; V was cut back by 8 bases and J by 0 bases. From germline, CDR1 is SGHTA and CDR2 FQGNSA. CDR3 loop: CASRGLAGGNSYNEQFF. The CDR3 DNA sequence: TGTGCCAGCCGGGGGCTAGCGGGGGGCAACTCCTACAATGAGCAGTTCTTC.

The chain couples TRBV3-1 (or the pseudogene TRBV3-2) to TRBJ2-5; D call uncertain. V was pared by 1 base and J by 4 bases, with 19 bases between. The CDR3 runs 17 residues. CDR1 and CDR2 from the germline V gene are LGHDT and YNNKEL (reference sequence). CDR3: CASSQAVGYQVLETQYF. CDR3 nucleotide sequence: TGTGCCAGCAGCCAAGCTGTAGGCTATCAGGTGTTAGAGACCCAGTACTTC.

The chain has TRBV5-3 and TRBJ1-1, with D maybe TRBD1 (5 bases). TRBV5-3 is recorded as an ORF, its role being uncertain. Trimming pared 1 base from V and 10 bases from J, leaving 8 bases between. There are 11 residues in the CDR3. The CDR3 bases are TGTGCCAGAAGCTTGACCGACAGAGCTTTCTTT. Translation: CARSLTDRAFF.

The J gene is TRBJ2-2, the V gene TRBV7-3; 11 bases match TRBD2. J was trimmed by 5 bases and V by 2 bases; bases with no gene match: 1. The CDR3 runs 15 residues. Per germline, CDR1 SGHTA and CDR2 FQGTGA. CDR3 sequence reads: CASSLRLAGTGELFF. The CDR3 DNA is TGTGCCAGCAGCTTACGACTAGCGGGAACCGGGGAGCTGTTTTTT.

The J gene is TRBJ2-7, the V gene TRBV6-2 or TRBV6-3; 13 bases align to TRBD2. CDR3 length equals 15 residues. Germline CDR1 reads MNHEY; CDR2 reads SVGEGT. V was pared by 5 bases and J by 6 bases, with 7 bases of the junction left unmatched. The CDR3 sequence: CASSTGLAGAFEQYF. Written as DNA, the CDR3 is TGTGCCAGCAGTACCGGACTAGCGGGGGCTTTCGAGCAGTACTTC.

This clone has a handful of counts. The rearrangement uses TRBV7-9 and TRBJ1-1; 7 nucleotides line up with TRBD1. V lost 5 bases to trimming and J lost 11 bases; unmatched junction nucleotides: 11. The CDR3 has 13 amino acids. Germline CDR1 reads SEHNR; CDR2 reads FQNEAQ (reference sequence). The CDR3 loop reads CASSPDRGRRAFF. CDR3 bases: TGTGCCAGCAGCCCAGATAGGGGGCGTCGGGCTTTCTTT.

CDR3 nucleotide sequence: TGTGCCAGCAGCACCTCCATCAGACAGAGTCACTATGGCTACACCTTC. It yields the protein CASSTSIRQSHYGYTF. The chain recombines TRBV14 with TRBJ1-2; D possibly corresponds to TRBD1 (5 bases). V shed 5 bases and J shed 3 bases, with 19 bases lying between them. Per the germline V gene, CDR1 is SGHDN and CDR2 is FVKESK. This CDR3 region has 16 residues.

The chain employs TRBV7-9 and TRBJ2-1; D is perhaps TRBD1 or TRBD2 (5 bases each). Germline loops: CDR1 SEHNR, CDR2 FQNEAQ (reference sequence). There are 15 residues in the CDR3. The V end was cut by 6 bases, the J end by 3 bases, with 15 bases between. CDR3: CASSPPGGNYNEQFF. CDR3 bases: TGTGCCAGCAGTCCCCCTGGGGGTAACTACAATGAGCAGTTCTTC. Full variable domain (outside the CDR3, taken from reference TRBV7-9 and TRBJ2-1): DTGVSQNPRHKITKRGQNVTFRCDPISEHNRLYWYRQTLGQGPEFLTYFQNEAQLEKSRLLSDRFSAERPKGSFSTLEIQRTEQGDSAMYLCASSPPGGNYNEQFFGPGTRLTVL.

The chain uses TRBV4-2 and TRBJ2-1, with D unresolved. Trimming took 0 bases from V and 7 from J, leaving 13 bases between them. Germline-derived CDR1 and CDR2 are LGHNA and YNFKEQ. The CDR3 has 15 amino acids. In nucleotides, the CDR3 is TGTGCCAGCAGCCAAGAGGTGGGCTTGATGAATGAGCAGTTCTTC. It is translated as CASSQEVGLMNEQFF.

The V and J genes are TRBV7-8 and TRBJ2-2; D assignment may be TRBD1 or TRBD2 (6 bases each). V was cut by 2 bases and J by 4 bases, with 32 bases left in between. The germline CDR1 and CDR2 sequences are SGHVS and FQNEAQ. CDR3 length: 22 amino acids. DNA for the CDR3: TGTGCCAGCAGCTTATATTTATTACTATCGTGGGGGACTGACAGGCCCACCGGGGAGCTGTTTTTT. Its protein product is CASSLYLLLSWGTDRPTGELFF.

The rearrangement joins TRBV5-1 to TRBJ2-5, with D possibly TRBD2 on 5 matching bases. The length of the CDR3 is 14 residues. Germline loops: CDR1 SGHRS, CDR2 YFSETQ. Trimming left V 0 bases short and J 4 bases short, with 10 bases between. The CDR3 nucleotides are TGCGCCAGCAGCTTGGAATCGGGGAGAGAGACCCAGTACTTC. Its protein is CASSLESGRETQYF.

The rearrangement joins TRBV29-1 to TRBJ1-1, with TRBD1 as a possible D gene (5 bases). V lost 3 bases and J lost 7, with 12 bases in between. CDR3 length equals 12 residues. Germline assignment: CDR1 SQVTM and CDR2 ANQGSEA. CDR3 in DNA: TGCAGCGTTGATGGGGGGTCTAATGAAGCTTTCTTT. Translated: CSVDGGSNEAFF.

The chain is built from TRBV12-5 and TRBJ2-1; TRBD2 aligns across 7 bases. This CDR3 has 16 amino acids. Germline trimming cut 4 bases from V and 8 bases from J; bases unmatched to any gene: 14. CDR1 and CDR2 from the germline V gene are LGHNT and FRNRAP. In nucleotides, the CDR3 is TGTGCTAGTGGTTCCCTTGGGACTATCGTCCAGGATGAGCAGTTCTTC. This translates into CASGSLGTIVQDEQFF. Together with reference TRBV12-5 and TRBJ2-1, the CDR3 gives the full variable domain: DARVTQTPRHKVTEMGQEVTMRCQPILGHNTVFWYRQTMMQGLELLAYFRNRAPLDDSGMPKDRFSAEMPDATLATLKIQPSEPRDSAVYFCASGSLGTIVQDEQFFGPGTRLTVL.

The CDR3 DNA sequence: TGTGCCAGCAACTACCTTTGGGCAGAAGGGGAGACCCAGTACTTC. Amino acids: CASNYLWAEGETQYF. The rearrangement joins TRBV2 to TRBJ2-5; D not certain. The V gene lost 7 bases and the J gene lost 5 bases, with 20 bases spanning the gap. Per the germline V gene, CDR1 is SNHLY and CDR2 is FYNNEI. The CDR3 length is 15 residues.

The chain employs TRBV7-2 and TRBJ1-2; D gene ambiguous. V dropped 5 bases and J dropped 2 bases, with 12 bases sitting between them. The CDR3 is 14 residues long. The germline V gene encodes CDR1 SGHTA and CDR2 FQGNSA. Here the CDR3 DNA reads TGTGCCAGCAGCCACGGGCTTTTCAACTATGGCTACACCTTC. Translated, it gives CASSHGLFNYGYTF.

Note on this clone: The identical CDR3 is also encoded by other nucleotide sequences in the sample. The V call is TRBV4-3, the J call TRBJ1-2; possibly TRBD1 for D (6 bases). This CDR3 contains 15 residues. Deletions cut 0 bases from V and 1 base from J, with 9 bases between. Per germline, CDR1 LGHNA and CDR2 YSLEER. The CDR3 DNA reads as TGCGCCAGCAGCCAAGATCTAGGGGGTAACTATGGCTACACCTTC. Translating it yields CASSQDLGGNYGYTF.

This clone showed up just a few times. The J gene is TRBJ1-3, the V gene TRBV19; D is ambiguous. Trimming shortened V by 3 bases and J by 8 bases, and 17 bases separated the two germline ends. This CDR3 region has 15 residues. Germline V CDR1 and CDR2: LNHDA, SQIVND (reference sequence). As DNA, the CDR3 is TGTGCCAGTAGTATGTCCGGACTGGGCCGGGACACCATATATTTT. This gives the protein CASSMSGLGRDTIYF.

With respect to this clone: At the DNA level, this CDR3 is encoded by other sequences in the same sample as well. In DNA, the CDR3 is TGTGCCAGCAGCCCGGGACTAGCGGCTTACAATGAGCAGTTCTTC. Protein sequence: CASSPGLAAYNEQFF. The chain is built from TRBV3-1 (or the pseudogene TRBV3-2) and TRBJ2-1, with TRBD2 matching 11 bases. Germline-derived CDR1 and CDR2 are LGHDT and YNNKEL (reference sequence). This CDR3 comprises 15 residues. Trimming cost V 4 bases and J 4 bases; bases outside gene matches: 3.

The rearrangement uses TRBV6-2 or TRBV6-3 and TRBJ2-7; TRBD1 matches 7 bases. The CDR3 consists of 14 residues. CDR1 is MNHEY and CDR2 is SVGEGT in the germline V gene. The ends lost 5 bases at V and 2 bases at J; junction bases unmatched: 6. The CDR3 region is CASSQPGTAYEQYV. CDR3 sequence (DNA): TGTGCCAGCAGTCAACCGGGGACAGCCTACGAGCAGTACGTC.

This sequence joins TRBV6-2 or TRBV6-3 and TRBJ2-5; 7 nucleotides agree with TRBD1. This CDR3 has 15 residues. The V gene's germline CDR1 is MNHEY and CDR2 SVGEGT. V lost 4 bases and J lost 0; bases outside the gene matches: 5. For the CDR3, the DNA is TGTGCCAGCAGTTCCGGGACAGTTTACCAAGAGACCCAGTACTTC. As protein: CASSSGTVYQETQYF.

This sequence joins TRBV7-9 and TRBJ2-1, with D possibly matching TRBD1 (6 bases). The V gene lost 0 bases and the J gene lost 6 bases, with 9 bases spanning the gap. Germline CDR1 is SEHNR and CDR2 is FQNEAQ (reference sequence). The CDR3 sequence is 14 residues long. The CDR3 DNA sequence: TGTGCCAGCAGCTTAGCGCTGGGGGCCAATGAGCAGTTCTTC. Translation gives CASSLALGANEQFF.

The rearrangement joins TRBV5-1 to TRBJ2-7; 7 positions agree with TRBD1. The CDR3 runs 17 residues. V shed 0 bases and J 0 bases; nucleotides not matched to a gene: 9. Germline CDR1 reads SGHRS; CDR2 reads YFSETQ. CDR3 protein: CASSLALTGLISYEQYF. In DNA form, the CDR3 reads TGCGCCAGCAGCTTGGCGCTGACAGGGCTGATCTCCTACGAGCAGTACTTC. Combining the CDR3 with reference TRBV5-1 and TRBJ2-7 gives the whole variable domain KAGVTQTPRYLIKTRGQQVTLSCSPISGHRSVSWYQQTPGQGLQFLFEYFSETQRNKGNFPGRFSGRQFSNSRSEMNVSTLELGDSALYLCASSLALTGLISYEQYFGPGTRLTVT.

V usage is TRBV15 and J usage is TRBJ1-2; unclear D gene. The CDR3 spans 15 residues. Germline V gene sequence: CDR1 LNHNV, CDR2 YYDKDF (reference sequence). Trimming cost V 1 base and J 4 bases, with 13 bases left between them. This CDR3 is CATSRVYEESYGYTF. In DNA form, the CDR3 reads TGTGCCACCAGCAGAGTGTACGAGGAATCCTATGGCTACACCTTC.

This clone was counted a single time. The CDR3 DNA is TGTGCCAGCAGCTCCCGGGGAAGGGGATGGTCCTATAATTCACCCCTCCACTTT. This gives the protein CASSSRGRGWSYNSPLHF. This chain links TRBV5-4 with TRBJ1-6, with D possibly TRBD1 on 5 matching bases. The germline V gene has CDR1 SGHNT and CDR2 YYREEE (reference sequence). This CDR3 region has 18 residues. V was trimmed by 3 bases and J by 1 base, leaving 17 bases between them.